Sequencing of this T cell receptor beta chain was carried out in a study of blood T cells in healthy people across ages. Per the germline V gene, CDR1 is MNHEY and CDR2 is SVGEGT. The V segment lost 6 bases and the J segment 3 bases; nucleotides outside the gene matches: 10. The CDR3 is made up of 15 amino acids. PCR was performed a second time for about 7 to 11 cycles using a sample-barcoded 5' primer and a J-beta primer mix. TCRdb re-analysed the 5' RACE reads in MiXCR, keeping a single row per CDR3 protein. The sample yields 800,000 or so distinct CDR3 sequences, 20% to 25% seen once. This sample also appeared in a second study, on T cells of mothers and their children.

This clonotype was obtained from a boy aged 5-17 years in good health. Sequences were obtained from blood. This sequence joins TRBV6-2 or TRBV6-3 and TRBJ2-5; TRBD2 matches 7 bases. In nucleotides, the CDR3 is TGTGCCAGCAGCCAACCTAACCGGGGGGAAGAGACCCAGTACTTC. This sequence encodes CASSQPNRGEETQYF.